The rows below give T cell receptor beta chains drawn from one sample of a study of T cell responses to AZD1222 COVID-19 vaccine. Method: immunoSEQ multiplex PCR; TCRdb's copy keeps in-frame clones and lacks some. The table has about 86,000 clones, around 90% seen once. The sample here was peripheral blood, taken 28 days after the second AZD1222 dose. The receptors derive from an adult who received the AZD1222 COVID-19 vaccine. CDR3s include the opening cysteine and the closing phenylalanine or tryptophan. The D gene is left open where the match is weak. Clone size is given for some rows only: seen once, a few or many times, or a class if the clone is expanded.

len: 16
v_gene: TRBV5-6
abundance: once
j_gene: TRBJ1-5
d_gene: NA
CDR3nt: TGTGCCAGCAGCTTGAGTTTAGAAGAGTTCAATCAGCCCCAGCATTTT
CDR3aa: CASSLSLEEFNQPQHF

len: 21
v_gene: TRBV6-1
abundance: once
j_gene: TRBJ2-6
d_gene: NA
CDR3nt: TGTGCCAGCAGTGAACGCTCTCTGGGGGGTCCCAACGTCTCTGGGGCCAACGTCCTGACTTTC
CDR3aa: CASSERSLGGPNVSGANVLTF

len: 16
v_gene: TRBV27
abundance: NA
j_gene: TRBJ1-4
d_gene: TRBD1
CDR3nt: TGTGCCAGCAGTTTAAGGCACAGGGGCGGGTTGGAAAAACTGTTTTTT
CDR3aa: CASSLRHRGGLEKLFF

len: 15
v_gene: TRBV6-1
abundance: NA
j_gene: TRBJ2-5
d_gene: NA
CDR3nt: TGTGCCAGCAGTGAAAGGTTCGGGACAAAAGAGACCCAGTACTTC
CDR3aa: CASSERFGTKETQYF

len: 13
v_gene: TRBV5-4
abundance: once
j_gene: TRBJ2-5
d_gene: TRBD1
CDR3nt: TGTGCCAGCAGCTTGGAACAGGGGAGTACCCAGTACTTC
CDR3aa: CASSLEQGSTQYF

len: 16
v_gene: TRBV5-8
abundance: NA
j_gene: TRBJ2-7
d_gene: TRBD2
CDR3nt: TGTGCCAGCAGCCTCGGACTAGCCCCCTCGTTCTACGAGCAGTACTTC
CDR3aa: CASSLGLAPSFYEQYF

len: 13
v_gene: TRBV12-3/TRBV12-4
abundance: NA
j_gene: TRBJ1-5
d_gene: NA
CDR3nt: TGTGCCAGCAGTTTACAGGGCGGGCAGCCCCAGCATTTT
CDR3aa: CASSLQGGQPQHF

len: 16
v_gene: TRBV19
abundance: NA
j_gene: TRBJ2-3
d_gene: TRBD2
CDR3nt: TGTGCCAGTAGGGGACTAGCGGGGAAAGAAAAAGATACGCAGTATTTT
CDR3aa: CASRGLAGKEKDTQYF

len: 13
v_gene: TRBV6-5
abundance: once
j_gene: TRBJ2-5
d_gene: TRBD1
CDR3nt: TGTGCCAGCACCGGGACAGGGGGCGAGACCCAGTACTTC
CDR3aa: CASTGTGGETQYF

len: 16
v_gene: TRBV5-4
abundance: NA
j_gene: TRBJ2-5
d_gene: NA
CDR3nt: TGTGCCAGCAGCTTGGCCTACTTGGGGCCCCAAGAGACCCAGTACTTC
CDR3aa: CASSLAYLGPQETQYF

len: 14
v_gene: TRBV18
abundance: NA
j_gene: TRBJ2-2
d_gene: NA
CDR3nt: TGTGCCAGCTCACTCACAGGGAACACCGGGGAGCTGTTTTTT
CDR3aa: CASSLTGNTGELFF

len: 13
v_gene: TRBV27
abundance: NA
j_gene: TRBJ2-5
d_gene: NA
CDR3nt: TGTGCCAGCAGCCCTTGGGGCAAAGAGACCCAGTACTTC
CDR3aa: CASSPWGKETQYF

len: 18
v_gene: TRBV12-2
abundance: NA
j_gene: TRBJ2-1
d_gene: NA
CDR3nt: TGTGCAAGTCGCTTAGCCGCTGGGCTAGCGGGGGGCCTCAATGAGCAGTTCTTC
CDR3aa: CASRLAAGLAGGLNEQFF

len: 14
v_gene: TRBV6-1
abundance: NA
j_gene: TRBJ1-5
d_gene: NA
CDR3nt: TGTGCCAGCAGTGAGTTGGTGTTCAATCAGCCCCAGCATTTT
CDR3aa: CASSELVFNQPQHF

len: 14
v_gene: TRBV6-5
abundance: NA
j_gene: TRBJ1-4
d_gene: TRBD1
CDR3nt: TGTGCCAGCAGGGGGACAGGTCCCAATGAAAAACTGTTTTTT
CDR3aa: CASRGTGPNEKLFF

len: 11
v_gene: TRBV12-3/TRBV12-4
abundance: NA
j_gene: TRBJ2-4
d_gene: NA
CDR3nt: TGTGCCAGCAGTCAACAGACCATTCAGTACTTC
CDR3aa: CASSQQTIQYF

len: 17
v_gene: TRBV4-2
abundance: NA
j_gene: TRBJ1-1
d_gene: TRBD1
CDR3nt: TGTGCCAGCAGCCAACCCGACAGGGGGCAAATGAACACTGAAGCTTTCTTT
CDR3aa: CASSQPDRGQMNTEAFF

len: 16
v_gene: TRBV9
abundance: NA
j_gene: TRBJ2-3
d_gene: TRBD2
CDR3nt: TGTGCCAGCAGCGGATATAGCGGGGGGTACACAGATACGCAGTATTTT
CDR3aa: CASSGYSGGYTDTQYF

len: 13
v_gene: TRBV18
abundance: NA
j_gene: TRBJ1-4
d_gene: NA
CDR3nt: TGTGCCAGCTCAGACGACCTTAATGAAAAACTGTTTTTT
CDR3aa: CASSDDLNEKLFF

len: 13
v_gene: TRBV18
abundance: few
j_gene: TRBJ1-1
d_gene: NA
CDR3nt: TGTGCCAGCTCACCGGTCGGGGACACTGAAGCTTTCTTT
CDR3aa: CASSPVGDTEAFF

len: 17
v_gene: TRBV28
abundance: NA
j_gene: TRBJ1-1
d_gene: NA
CDR3nt: TGTGCCAGCAGTTCACCCCCTGGGGGGCAGACGAACACTGAAGCTTTCTTT
CDR3aa: CASSSPPGGQTNTEAFF

len: 16
v_gene: TRBV30
abundance: NA
j_gene: TRBJ1-3
d_gene: NA
CDR3nt: TGTGCCTGGAGTCAGACGGCGCTAAGCTCTGGAAACACCATATATTTT
CDR3aa: CAWSQTALSSGNTIYF

len: 14
v_gene: TRBV6-5
abundance: NA
j_gene: TRBJ1-4
d_gene: TRBD1
CDR3nt: TGTGCCAGCAGTAAGACAGGGACGTATGAAAAACTGTTTTTT
CDR3aa: CASSKTGTYEKLFF

len: 13
v_gene: TRBV12-3/TRBV12-4
abundance: NA
j_gene: TRBJ2-1
d_gene: NA
CDR3nt: TGTGCCAGCAGAATCAGGGGCTACAATGAGCAGTTCTTC
CDR3aa: CASRIRGYNEQFF

len: 13
v_gene: TRBV7-2
abundance: NA
j_gene: TRBJ1-2
d_gene: NA
CDR3nt: TGTGCCAGCATCGAGAAGCCTCCCTATGGCTACACCTTC
CDR3aa: CASIEKPPYGYTF

len: 11
v_gene: TRBV19
abundance: NA
j_gene: TRBJ1-2
d_gene: TRBD1
CDR3nt: TGTGCCGGGGGACAGGGTTATGGCTACACCTTC
CDR3aa: CAGGQGYGYTF

len: 14
v_gene: TRBV6-5
abundance: NA
j_gene: TRBJ1-3
d_gene: NA
CDR3nt: TGTGCCAGCTTACAGGTTAACTCTGGAAACACCATATATTTT
CDR3aa: CASLQVNSGNTIYF

len: 18
v_gene: TRBV29-1
abundance: NA
j_gene: TRBJ2-5
d_gene: NA
CDR3nt: TGCAGCGTTGATAAAGGTTGGCAGGGGCAGGCCCAGGGGGAGACCCAGTACTTC
CDR3aa: CSVDKGWQGQAQGETQYF

len: 12
v_gene: TRBV5-4
abundance: NA
j_gene: TRBJ2-5
d_gene: NA
CDR3nt: TGTGCCAGCAGCTCGCAGCAAGAGACCCAGTACTTC
CDR3aa: CASSSQQETQYF

len: 15
v_gene: TRBV6-2/TRBV6-3
abundance: NA
j_gene: TRBJ1-1
d_gene: NA
CDR3nt: TGTGCCAGCAGTTACTCGAGGAAATGGCCACCTGAAGCTTTCTTT
CDR3aa: CASSYSRKWPPEAFF

len: 17
v_gene: TRBV5-1
abundance: NA
j_gene: TRBJ1-3
d_gene: TRBD1
CDR3nt: TGCGCCAGCAGCCCAACCCTCCTACAGGGGGCTGGAAACACCATATATTTT
CDR3aa: CASSPTLLQGAGNTIYF

len: 17
v_gene: TRBV6-1
abundance: NA
j_gene: TRBJ2-2
d_gene: TRBD1
CDR3nt: TGTGCCAGCAGTGAATTTCCTACAGGGGCGAACACCGGGGAGCTGTTTTTT
CDR3aa: CASSEFPTGANTGELFF

len: 13
v_gene: TRBV18
abundance: NA
j_gene: TRBJ1-1
d_gene: NA
CDR3nt: TGTGCCAGCTCACCTGTGCTGAACACTGAAGCTTTCTTT
CDR3aa: CASSPVLNTEAFF

len: 16
v_gene: TRBV4-1
abundance: NA
j_gene: TRBJ2-3
d_gene: TRBD2
CDR3nt: TGCGCCAGCAGCCAAGTCGCGGGGGGCGGGACAGATACGCAGTATTTT
CDR3aa: CASSQVAGGGTDTQYF

len: 16
v_gene: TRBV7-8
abundance: NA
j_gene: TRBJ2-5
d_gene: TRBD2
CDR3nt: TGTGCCAGCAGCTTAGCGGCGGGGGGCCTCGGAGGGACCCAGTACTTC
CDR3aa: CASSLAAGGLGGTQYF

len: 13
v_gene: TRBV30
abundance: NA
j_gene: TRBJ2-5
d_gene: NA
CDR3nt: TGTGCCTGGATCCAGGACTTTCAAGAGACCCAGTACTTC
CDR3aa: CAWIQDFQETQYF

len: 15
v_gene: TRBV29-1
abundance: NA
j_gene: TRBJ2-6
d_gene: TRBD1
CDR3nt: TGCAGCGTTGAGGAGACAGGGCCCGGGGCCAACGTCCTGACTTTC
CDR3aa: CSVEETGPGANVLTF

len: 11
v_gene: TRBV3-1/TRBV3-2
abundance: NA
j_gene: TRBJ1-4
d_gene: NA
CDR3nt: TGTGCCAGCAGCCTCTATGAAAAACTGTTTTTT
CDR3aa: CASSLYEKLFF

len: 15
v_gene: TRBV4-2
abundance: NA
j_gene: TRBJ2-1
d_gene: TRBD2
CDR3nt: TGTGCCAGCAGCCATAGCGGGGGGGCCGGTAATGAGCAGTTCTTC
CDR3aa: CASSHSGGAGNEQFF

len: 16
v_gene: TRBV27
abundance: NA
j_gene: TRBJ2-3
d_gene: NA
CDR3nt: TGTGCCAGCAGTTTAAAGGGGCCACCCCGCACAGATACGCAGTATTTT
CDR3aa: CASSLKGPPRTDTQYF

len: 17
v_gene: TRBV27
abundance: NA
j_gene: TRBJ1-6
d_gene: NA
CDR3nt: TGTGCCAGCAGTTCCCCCGCCGCCCGGGGGCCTAGATCACCCCTCCACTTT
CDR3aa: CASSSPAARGPRSPLHF